The T cell receptor (beta chain) described here comes from a study of blood T cell repertoires in COVID-19. Overall study: Italy, Spain and the United States were the sources of the convalescent and acute COVID-19 samples.

Only one count was recorded for this clone. As handled by the study authors: Researchers report that nucleated cell counts were estimated from reference gene primer amplification. Sequencing used immunoSEQ multiplex PCR; TCRdb keeps in-frame clones, though not all of them. The DNA gave D and trimming, while V, J and clone size come from that table. The table shows about 43,000 clones, with 83% occurring only once. This CDR3 contains 15 residues. The germline gives CDR1 KGHDR, CDR2 SFDVKD. After removal of 0 bases from V and 2 bases from J, the junction contained 2 bases not matched to a gene. This TCR came from a man older than 75 in a cohort sampled during active COVID-19. Source material: peripheral blood. The rearrangement uses TRBV24-1 and TRBJ2-5, with 7 bases matching TRBD1. As DNA, the CDR3 is TGTGCCACCAGTGATTTGAACAGGGGTCAAGAGACCCAGTACTTC. It yields the protein CATSDLNRGQETQYF.